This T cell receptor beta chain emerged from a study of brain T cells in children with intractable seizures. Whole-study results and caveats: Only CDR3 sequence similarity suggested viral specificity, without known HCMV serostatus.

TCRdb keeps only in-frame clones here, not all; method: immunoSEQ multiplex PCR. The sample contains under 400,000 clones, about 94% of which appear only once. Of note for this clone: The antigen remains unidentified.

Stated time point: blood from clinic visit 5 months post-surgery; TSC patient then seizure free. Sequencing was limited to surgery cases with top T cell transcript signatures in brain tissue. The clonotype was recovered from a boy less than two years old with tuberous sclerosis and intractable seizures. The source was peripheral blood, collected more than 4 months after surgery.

CDR3 region: CASSVDREVMNTEAFF. In nucleotides, the CDR3 is TGTGCCAGCAGCGTAGACAGGGAGGTCATGAACACTGAAGCTTTCTTT. V usage is TRBV9 and J usage is TRBJ1-1; a possible D gene is TRBD1 (6 bases). CDR1 and CDR2 (germline): SGDLS, YYNGEE. V was cut by 0 bases and J by 0 bases, with 12 bases left in between. The CDR3 has 16 residues.